This record looks at one TCR beta chain sequence and its context. The method was immunoSEQ multiplex PCR; TCRdb's version includes in-frame clones alone and lacks a portion of them. This table has roughly 2,300,000 clones, 80% to 95% appearing once. The entry originates in a study of shared clonotypes between healthy human individuals. CDR1 is MNHEY and CDR2 is SVGAGI in the germline V gene. V shed 5 bases, J shed 3 bases, and the junction held 4 bases outside the gene matches. The CDR3 is made up of 14 amino acids. This receptor was identified in a man aged 18 to 29 in good health. Some clones in this sample may be carry-over from other donors' samples. The chain employs TRBV6-5 and TRBJ1-5, with 7 bases identical to TRBD1. The sample was naive CD4+ T cells from PBMCs. Subset: CD45RA+ positively selected. Written as DNA, the CDR3 is TGTGCCAGCAGTCAGACAGGGATCAATCAGCCCCAGCATTTT. Translating gives CASSQTGINQPQHF.